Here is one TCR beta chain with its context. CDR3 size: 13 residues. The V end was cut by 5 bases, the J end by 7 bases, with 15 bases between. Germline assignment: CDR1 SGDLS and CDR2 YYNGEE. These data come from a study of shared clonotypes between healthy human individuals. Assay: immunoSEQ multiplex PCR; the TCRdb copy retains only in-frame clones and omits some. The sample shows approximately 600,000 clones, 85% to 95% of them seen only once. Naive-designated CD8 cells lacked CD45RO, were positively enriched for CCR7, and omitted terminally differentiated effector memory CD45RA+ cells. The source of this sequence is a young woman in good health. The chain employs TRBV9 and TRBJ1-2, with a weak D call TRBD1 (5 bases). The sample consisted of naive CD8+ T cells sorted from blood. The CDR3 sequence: CASSSARVPGYTF. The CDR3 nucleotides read TGTGCCAGCAGTTCAGCCAGGGTCCCTGGCTACACCTTC.